This T cell receptor beta chain stems from a study of response to subunit inactivated influenza vaccine. Study-wide results and limits: Researchers suggested that each seasonal influenza vaccination recruits few new T cells.

CDR3 length: 16 residues. TCRdb passed the RT-PCR reads through MiXCR, listing each CDR3 protein once. The data contain more than 400,000 distinct CDR3 sequences, over 9.5% of them singletons. A few counts support this clonotype. The antigen is not known. The chain joins TRBV21-1 to TRBJ1-2. TRBV21-1 is described as a pseudogene. Sequenced here: PBMCs from blood, sampled 35 to 45 days after vaccination. The receptor comes from a man aged 50 to 60 who received an inactivated influenza vaccine. The CDR3 region has the DNA TGTGCCAGCAGCACTATCGGGCGGCGGGGGGACTATGGCTACACCTTC. Its translation: CASSTIGRRGDYGYTF.